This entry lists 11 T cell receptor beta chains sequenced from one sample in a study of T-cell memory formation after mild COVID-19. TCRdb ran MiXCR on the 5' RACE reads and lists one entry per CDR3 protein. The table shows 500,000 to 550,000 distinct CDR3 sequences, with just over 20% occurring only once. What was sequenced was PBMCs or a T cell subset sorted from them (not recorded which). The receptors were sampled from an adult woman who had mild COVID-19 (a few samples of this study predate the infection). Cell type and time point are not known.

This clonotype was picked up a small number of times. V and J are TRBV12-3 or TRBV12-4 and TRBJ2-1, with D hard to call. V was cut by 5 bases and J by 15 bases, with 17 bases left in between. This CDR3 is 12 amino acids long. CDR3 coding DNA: TGTGCCAGCAGTGCACCTCGACTGCCTCTGTTCTTC. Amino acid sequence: CASSAPRLPLFF.

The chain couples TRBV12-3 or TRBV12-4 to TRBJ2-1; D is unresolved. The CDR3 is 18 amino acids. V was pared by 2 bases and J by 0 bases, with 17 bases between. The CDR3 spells CASSLIPPGPSSYNEQFF. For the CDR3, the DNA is TGTGCCAGCAGTTTAATCCCCCCAGGCCCCAGCTCCTACAATGAGCAGTTCTTC.

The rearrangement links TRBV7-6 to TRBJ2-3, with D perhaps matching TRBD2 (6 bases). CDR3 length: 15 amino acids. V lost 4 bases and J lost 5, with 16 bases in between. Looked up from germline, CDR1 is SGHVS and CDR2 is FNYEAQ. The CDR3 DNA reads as TGTGCCAGCAGCTCCCCCCCGCGGGGTATAGATACGCAGTATTTT. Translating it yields CASSSPPRGIDTQYF.

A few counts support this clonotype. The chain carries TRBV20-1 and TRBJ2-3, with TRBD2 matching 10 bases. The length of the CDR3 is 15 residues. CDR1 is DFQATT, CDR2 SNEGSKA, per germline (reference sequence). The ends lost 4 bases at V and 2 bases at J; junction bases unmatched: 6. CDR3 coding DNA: TGCAGTGCTACTTCTAGCGGGGGAGCCACAGATACGCAGTATTTT. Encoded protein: CSATSSGGATDTQYF.

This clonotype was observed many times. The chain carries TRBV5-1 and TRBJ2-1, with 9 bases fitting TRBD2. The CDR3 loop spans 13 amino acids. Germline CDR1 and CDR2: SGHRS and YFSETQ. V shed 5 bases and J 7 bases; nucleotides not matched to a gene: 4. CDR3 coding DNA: TGCGCCAGCAGACTCGGACTAGCGAATGAGCAGTTCTTC. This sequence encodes CASRLGLANEQFF.

This chain's CDR3 is CASSQDLSGSDDEQYF. The CDR3 region has the DNA TGCGCCAGCAGCCAAGATCTAAGCGGGAGTGACGACGAGCAGTACTTC. This chain uses TRBV4-3 with TRBJ2-7; TRBD2 matches at 8 bases. The J segment lost 5 bases and the V segment lost 0 bases, leaving 9 bases of the junction unmatched. Germline CDR1 LGHNA, CDR2 YSLEER. This CDR3 is built from 16 residues.

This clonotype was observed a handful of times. The CDR3 DNA sequence: TGCAGTGCTAGTGAACCGATAGGGGGCGCGAACTATGGCTACACCTTC. Its protein product is CSASEPIGGANYGYTF. J is TRBJ1-2 and V is TRBV20-1; 7 nucleotides match TRBD1. Germline V gene data show CDR1 as DFQATT and CDR2 as SNEGSKA (reference sequence). The CDR3 runs 16 residues. The junction had 12 bases not matched to a gene; V was cut back by 3 bases and J by 2 bases.

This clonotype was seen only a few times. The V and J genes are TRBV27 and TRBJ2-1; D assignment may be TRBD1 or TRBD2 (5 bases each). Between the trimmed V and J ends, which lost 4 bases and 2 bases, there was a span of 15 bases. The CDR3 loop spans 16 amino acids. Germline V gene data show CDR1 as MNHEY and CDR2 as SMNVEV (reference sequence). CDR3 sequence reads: CASSSGTTLAYNEQFF. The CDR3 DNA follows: TGTGCCAGCAGTTCTGGGACCACTCTTGCCTACAATGAGCAGTTCTTC.

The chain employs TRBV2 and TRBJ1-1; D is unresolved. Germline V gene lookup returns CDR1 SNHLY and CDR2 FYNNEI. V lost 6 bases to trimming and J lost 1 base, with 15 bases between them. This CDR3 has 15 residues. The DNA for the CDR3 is TGTGCCAGCAGGAGTCATTCGGTAGGGAACACTGAAGCTTTCTTT. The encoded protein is CASRSHSVGNTEAFF.

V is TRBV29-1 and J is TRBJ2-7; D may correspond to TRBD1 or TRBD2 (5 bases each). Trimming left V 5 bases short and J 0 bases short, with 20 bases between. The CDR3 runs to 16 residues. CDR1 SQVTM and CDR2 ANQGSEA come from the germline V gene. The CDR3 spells CSVTVPEGYFSYEQYF. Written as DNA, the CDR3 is TGCAGCGTTACTGTTCCCGAGGGGTATTTCTCCTACGAGCAGTACTTC.

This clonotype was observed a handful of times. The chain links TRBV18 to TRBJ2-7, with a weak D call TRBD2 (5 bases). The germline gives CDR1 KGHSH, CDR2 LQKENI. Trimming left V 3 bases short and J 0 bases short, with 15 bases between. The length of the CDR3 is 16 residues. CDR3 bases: TGTGCCAGCTCACCCCCAGGACTCCGGCTCTCCTACGAGCAGTACTTC. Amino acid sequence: CASSPPGLRLSYEQYF.